The 28 T cell receptor beta chains presented below share a single source sample, sequenced in a study of cytomegalovirus exposure and HLA in healthy donors. PCR was performed using 60 Vbeta and 13 Jbeta primers. Measured with immunoSEQ multiplex PCR; TCRdb has only the in-frame clones, and not every one. The repertoire has approximately 190,000 clones, over 65% of them found once; the top ten carry 1.5% to 2%. Sequenced: PBMCs. The receptors stem from a woman in her twenties or thirties in good health and CMV-seronegative.

The sample holds one count of this clone. This chain uses TRBV6-1 with TRBJ1-2; a weak D match, TRBD1 (5 bases). Germline-derived CDR1 and CDR2 are MNHNS and SASEGT. V lost 3 bases, J lost 6 bases, and 11 bases lay in between. CDR3 length equals 13 residues. Here the CDR3 DNA reads TGTGCCAGCAGTGACCAGGGTCTTCATGGCTACACCTTC. This sequence encodes CASSDQGLHGYTF.

V gene TRBV13 combines with J gene TRBJ2-1, with TRBD1 matching over 9 bases. This CDR3 has 12 amino acids. Germline CDR1 PRHDT, CDR2 FYEKMQ (reference sequence). With V trimmed by 3 bases and J by 9 bases, 0 bases remained unmatched. The DNA for the CDR3 is TGTGCCAGCAGCTTGACAGGGGGTGAGCAGTTCTTC. Its translation: CASSLTGGEQFF.

The chain joins TRBV15 to TRBJ2-5; TRBD2 agrees at 9 bases. Germline CDR1 reads LNHNV; CDR2 reads YYDKDF (reference sequence). J lost 2 bases, V lost 5 bases, and 6 bases had no gene match. The CDR3 extends over 15 amino acids. The CDR3 here is CATSVSLAGQETQYF. As DNA, the CDR3 is TGTGCCACCAGCGTGTCGCTAGCGGGGCAAGAGACCCAGTACTTC.

The chain recombines TRBV7-8 with TRBJ2-4, with 7 bases aligning to TRBD1. The V gene end was trimmed by 5 bases and the J gene end by 0 bases; junction bases not matched to a gene: 7. The CDR3 spans 16 residues. The germline gives CDR1 SGHVS, CDR2 FQNEAQ. The CDR3 spells CASSLGTERAKNIQYF. The CDR3 DNA sequence: TGTGCCAGCAGCCTTGGGACAGAAAGAGCCAAAAACATTCAGTACTTC.

This chain connects TRBV15 to TRBJ1-4; tentatively, D is TRBD1 (5 bases). Trimming left V 1 base short and J 6 bases short, with 9 bases between. CDR1 and CDR2 (germline): LNHNV, YYDKDF (reference sequence). CDR3 length equals 14 residues. The chain's CDR3 is CATSRGQGYEKLFF. The CDR3 DNA sequence: TGTGCCACCAGCAGAGGGCAGGGTTATGAAAAACTGTTTTTT.

The rearrangement uses TRBV19 and TRBJ2-1, with 14 bases identical to TRBD2. V was clipped by 9 bases and J by 8 bases; unmatched bases: 6. Per germline, CDR1 LNHDA and CDR2 SQIVND (reference sequence). This CDR3 comprises 14 residues. The CDR3 reads CASGTSGSRDEQFF. CDR3 sequence (DNA): TGTGCCAGCGGGACTAGCGGGAGTAGGGATGAGCAGTTCTTC.

The chain is built from TRBV4-1 and TRBJ2-7; 7 positions agree with TRBD2. The junction had 13 bases not matched to a gene; V was cut back by 1 base and J by 4 bases. The CDR3 contains 17 residues. CDR1 and CDR2 (germline): MGHRA, YSYEKL. In DNA form, the CDR3 reads TGCGCCAGCAGCCAAGGGCCCCCAGCGGGAAGAAAGTACGAGCAGTACTTC. Protein sequence: CASSQGPPAGRKYEQYF.

The chain combines TRBV7-9 with TRBJ1-4; 12 positions match TRBD1. V was pared by 3 bases and J by 9 bases, with 14 bases of the junction left unmatched. The CDR3 covers 18 residues. Germline V lookup: CDR1 SEHNR, CDR2 FQNEAQ (reference sequence). The CDR3: CASSFSGTRDRGHKKLFF. CDR3 in DNA: TGTGCCAGCAGCTTTTCAGGCACGAGGGACAGGGGGCATAAAAAACTGTTTTTT.

The V call is TRBV9, the J call TRBJ2-3; D remains unclear. V was trimmed by 1 base and J by 0 bases, leaving 6 bases between them. Germline V gene lookup returns CDR1 SGDLS and CDR2 YYNGEE. The CDR3 runs to 14 residues. The CDR3 DNA reads TGTGCCAGCAGCGTAAGCCTTAGCACAGATACGCAGTATTTT. It is translated as CASSVSLSTDTQYF.

The chain links TRBV11-2 to TRBJ2-5; TRBD1 matches 7 bases. The CDR3 length is 13 residues. CDR1 and CDR2 (germline): SGHAT, FQNNGV. Trimming removed 5 bases from V and 5 bases from J; junction bases left unmatched: 5. The CDR3 DNA reads TGTGCCAGCAGCCGGGACAGCTTTGAGACCCAGTACTTC. Translated, it gives CASSRDSFETQYF.

In its sample, this clone was seen a few times. The chain uses TRBV7-9 and TRBJ2-5, with D unclear. CDR3 length: 13 residues. CDR1 and CDR2 from the germline V gene are SEHNR and FQNEAQ (reference sequence). V was pared by 8 bases and J by 4 bases, with 14 bases between. The CDR3 DNA is TGTGCCAGCGGTCCCGCAGTGTTAGAGACCCAGTACTTC. Its protein is CASGPAVLETQYF.

This chain connects TRBV27 to TRBJ2-7, with TRBD1 as a possible D gene (6 bases). The CDR3 is made up of 13 amino acids. Germline V lookup: CDR1 MNHEY, CDR2 SMNVEV (reference sequence). Trimming took off 5 bases at V and 0 bases at J, with 8 bases between the two ends. CDR3 amino acids: CASSRTVSYEQYF. The CDR3 nucleotides read TGTGCCAGCAGTCGGACAGTCTCCTACGAGCAGTACTTC.

The rearrangement joins TRBV30 to TRBJ2-3; D is unresolved. The CDR3 length is 17 residues. CDR1 GTSNPN and CDR2 SVGIG come from the germline V gene (reference sequence). V gave up 3 bases and J gave up 2 bases, with 21 bases separating them. Here the CDR3 DNA reads TGTGCCTGGAGCCTCTCGGCCGGGTTTGTTTTCACAGATACGCAGTATTTT. It codes for CAWSLSAGFVFTDTQYF.

This sequence joins TRBV6-5 and TRBJ2-2, with TRBD1 as a possible D gene (5 bases). Looked up from germline, CDR1 is MNHEY and CDR2 is SVGAGI. Between the trimmed V and J ends, which lost 6 bases and 7 bases, there was a span of 15 bases. The CDR3 extends over 14 amino acids. In nucleotides, the CDR3 is TGTGCCAGCAGCCCCCCTCAGGGTGACGGGGAGCTGTTTTTT. Protein: CASSPPQGDGELFF.

The genes are TRBV5-1 and TRBJ2-7; 7 nucleotides match TRBD2. Per the germline V gene, CDR1 is SGHRS and CDR2 is YFSETQ. Losses at the gene ends were 3 bases for V and 3 bases for J; bases not matched to a gene: 3. The CDR3 consists of 13 residues. Here the CDR3 DNA reads TGCGCCAGCAGCTCTCTAGCGGACTACGAGCAGTACTTC. This encodes CASSSLADYEQYF.

This clone showed up just once. The chain is built from TRBV28 and TRBJ1-2, with 8 bases lining up with TRBD1. CDR1 is MDHEN, CDR2 SYDVKM, per germline. There are 14 residues in the CDR3. V was clipped by 3 bases and J by 8 bases; unmatched bases: 8. CDR3 region: CASSLWAGGRGYTF. DNA for the CDR3: TGTGCCAGCAGTTTGTGGGCAGGGGGCAGAGGCTACACCTTC.

The V and J genes are TRBV6-6 and TRBJ2-7; D uncertain. CDR3 length: 16 residues. The V gene's germline CDR1 is MNHNY and CDR2 SVGAGI (reference sequence). Trimming removed 6 bases from V and 0 bases from J, with 18 bases in between. The chain's CDR3 is CASRRPGGRSSYEQYF. The CDR3 DNA reads as TGTGCCAGCAGACGACCCGGCGGAAGGAGCTCCTACGAGCAGTACTTC.

This rearrangement joins TRBV15 to TRBJ2-2; TRBD1 is a possible D gene (6 bases). V was shortened by 1 base and J by 2 bases, with 26 bases between the two germline ends. Germline CDR1 reads LNHNV; CDR2 reads YYDKDF (reference sequence). This CDR3 has 21 residues. The CDR3 nucleotides read TGTGCCACCAGCAGAGGCCTACTCCAGACAGGACCCTTTCATAACACCGGGGAGCTGTTTTTT. Encoded protein: CATSRGLLQTGPFHNTGELFF.

The rearrangement joins TRBV7-9 to TRBJ2-2, with a weak D call TRBD2 (6 bases). Deletions cut 6 bases from V and 4 bases from J, with 18 bases between. The CDR3 has 16 amino acids. Germline V gene lookup returns CDR1 SEHNR and CDR2 FQNEAQ (reference sequence). As DNA, the CDR3 is TGTGCCAGCAGAAAAACTAGCTGGGGTTCCACCGGGGAGCTGTTTTTT. Its protein product is CASRKTSWGSTGELFF.

The chain links TRBV5-1 to TRBJ2-7; 7 bases align to TRBD2. After removal of 4 bases from V and 4 bases from J, the junction contained 8 bases not matched to a gene. This CDR3 is 14 amino acids long. The germline CDR1 and CDR2 sequences are SGHRS and YFSETQ. The CDR3 region is CASSPGGLAYEQYF. CDR3 sequence (DNA): TGCGCCAGCAGCCCGGGGGGACTCGCTTACGAGCAGTACTTC.

V and J are TRBV25-1 and TRBJ2-2; 12 bases are a match to TRBD2. This CDR3 has 17 residues. The germline V gene has CDR1 MGHDK and CDR2 SYGVNS. V shed 1 base, J shed 6 bases, and the junction held 6 bases outside the gene matches. CDR3 region: CASSEWTSGVSSGELFF. The CDR3 nucleotides are TGTGCCAGCAGTGAATGGACTAGCGGGGTGTCTTCCGGGGAGCTGTTTTTT.

The chain carries TRBV18 and TRBJ2-2; D perhaps matches TRBD2 (6 bases). Germline V CDR1 and CDR2: KGHSH, LQKENI. V shed 10 bases and J shed 2 bases, with 17 bases lying between them. The CDR3 covers 15 residues. CDR3 DNA: TGTGCCACCCTCACCGGGACTCACAACACCGGGGAGCTGTTTTTT. It yields the protein CATLTGTHNTGELFF.

V is TRBV2 and J is TRBJ2-5, with 11 bases lining up with TRBD2. Matching the DNA end better, TRBJ2-7 makes the J call doubtful. Germline V gene sequence: CDR1 SNHLY, CDR2 FYNNEI. This CDR3 spans 16 amino acids. The CDR3 DNA sequence: TGTGCCAGCAAACCGGGACTAGCGGATACTTGGTCCGAGCAGTACTTC. It is translated as CASKPGLADTWSEQYF.

This rearrangement joins TRBV6-6 to TRBJ2-7; 10 bases are shared with TRBD1. The germline V gene has CDR1 MNHNY and CDR2 SVGAGI (reference sequence). The CDR3 covers 15 residues. V lost 4 bases and J lost 2; bases outside the gene matches: 5. This CDR3 reads CASSSRTGGPYEQYF. DNA for the CDR3: TGTGCCAGCAGTTCTCGGACAGGGGGACCCTACGAGCAGTACTTC.

This clone was counted only a few times. The chain links TRBV29-1 to TRBJ2-2, with 7 bases aligning to TRBD1. The CDR3 loop spans 13 amino acids. The trim removed 4 bases at V and 3 bases at J, leaving 2 bases unmatched. From germline, CDR1 is SQVTM and CDR2 ANQGSEA. This chain's CDR3 is CSVGQGDTGELFF. For the CDR3, the DNA is TGCAGCGTTGGGCAGGGGGACACCGGGGAGCTGTTTTTT.

The chain recombines TRBV7-9 with TRBJ2-5; 8 bases line up with TRBD2. Germline CDR1 SEHNR, CDR2 FQNEAQ (reference sequence). The length of the CDR3 is 14 residues. The V gene end was trimmed by 3 bases and the J gene end by 5 bases; junction bases not matched to a gene: 5. The CDR3 DNA sequence: TGTGCCAGCAGCTTTCCGGGACTAGTGGAGACCCAGTACTTC. It translates to CASSFPGLVETQYF. The full variable domain, its missing parts supplied by reference TRBV7-9 and TRBJ2-5, is DTGVSQNPRHKITKRGQNVTFRCDPISEHNRLYWYRQTLGQGPEFLTYFQNEAQLEKSRLLSDRFSAERPKGSFSTLEIQRTEQGDSAMYLCASSFPGLVETQYFGPGTRLLVL.

To note about this clone: Distinct nucleotide sequences in the sample also encode this CDR3. CDR3 DNA: TGTGCCAGCAGTTACACAGGGGGCAATGGCTACACCTTC. Translation gives CASSYTGGNGYTF. The chain recombines TRBV6-5 with TRBJ1-2, with TRBD1 matching 9 bases. The trim removed 2 bases at V and 6 bases at J, leaving 1 base unmatched. Germline V gene data show CDR1 as MNHEY and CDR2 as SVGAGI. The CDR3 is 13 amino acids.

Written as DNA, the CDR3 is TGTGCCAGAAGCTATGGGACTAGCGGGAGCCCCGCCTACGAGCAGTACTTC. Its translation is CARSYGTSGSPAYEQYF. The gene calls are TRBV5-3 and TRBJ2-7; 14 bases are shared with TRBD2. TRBV5-3 is known as an ORF, though its function is uncertain. The CDR3 has 17 residues. V lost 3 bases to trimming and J lost 2 bases; unmatched junction nucleotides: 7.